This T cell receptor (beta chain) emerged from a study of T cell responses to AZD1222 COVID-19 vaccine. The length of the CDR3 is 15 residues. V was clipped by 4 bases and J by 1 base; unmatched bases: 5. Germline V gives CDR1 SGHTA, CDR2 FQGNSA. Clones were sequenced by immunoSEQ multiplex PCR, and TCRdb holds only the in-frame ones, with some missing. The data show around 120,000 clones, with 85% to 90% seen just once and roughly 10% held by the top ten. As for this clone: The antigen is undetermined.

Study-wide results and caveats: The donor group comprised mostly white British people and more females; the analysis possibly underestimated clonal diversity. Increased Spike-specific TCR breadth and depth were observed after two AZD1222 doses.

This clonotype originated in an adult in good health. V and J are TRBV7-2 and TRBJ1-1; 8 bases line up with TRBD1. Sequenced here: peripheral blood, sampled on day 0 of MenACWY control vaccination. CDR3: CASSSPGTGNTEAFF. The CDR3 DNA reads TGTGCCAGCAGCTCCCCCGGGACAGGGAACACTGAAGCTTTCTTT.